The 22 T cell receptor beta chains given below trace back to one sample, sequenced in a study of blood T cell repertoires in COVID-19 (dated by TCRdb to about 2020). The library was made by the immunoSEQ multiplex PCR assay. This is the immuneACCESS table as TCRdb keeps it, with only in-frame sequences that have V and J called. A part of the clones is gone; compared with another copy, unresolved V genes explain less than half, and the rest is unexplained. The sample records tens of thousands of clones, around 82% of which are singletons. The ten biggest clones cover 7.4% of the sample. The sample consisted of peripheral blood. All receptors come from a human donor in a cohort sampled during active COVID-19.

This clone was seen more than once but under ten times. V usage is TRBV3-1 (or the pseudogene TRBV3-2) and J usage is TRBJ1-3; possibly TRBD1 for D (5 bases). V gave up 0 bases and J gave up 0 bases, with 6 bases separating them. CDR1 and CDR2 (germline): LGHDT, YNNKEL (reference sequence). CDR3 size: 15 residues. This CDR3 is CASSQDQGSGNTIYF. DNA for the CDR3: TGTGCCAGCAGCCAAGACCAGGGCTCTGGAAACACCATATATTTT.

The chain uses TRBV5-1 and TRBJ2-4; 11 bases agree with TRBD1. There are 16 residues in the CDR3. V shed 3 bases, J shed 3 bases, and the junction held 5 bases outside the gene matches. CDR1 SGHRS and CDR2 YFSETQ come from the germline V gene. CDR3 DNA: TGCGCCAGCAGCTGGGACAGGGGGTATGGCAAAAACATTCAGTACTTC. Protein sequence: CASSWDRGYGKNIQYF. The complete variable domain, with remaining parts taken from reference TRBV5-1 and TRBJ2-4, reads KAGVTQTPRYLIKTRGQQVTLSCSPISGHRSVSWYQQTPGQGLQFLFEYFSETQRNKGNFPGRFSGRQFSNSRSEMNVSTLELGDSALYLCASSWDRGYGKNIQYFGAGTRLSVL.

This chain uses TRBV4-1 with TRBJ2-5; TRBD1 matches at 7 bases. Trimming removed 4 bases from V and 2 bases from J; junction bases left unmatched: 10. CDR3 length: 16 residues. Germline-derived CDR1 and CDR2 are MGHRA and YSYEKL. CDR3 DNA sequence: TGCGCCAGCAGCCGACAGGGTACGGGCACACAAGAGACCCAGTACTTC. Residues: CASSRQGTGTQETQYF.

V gene TRBV11-3 combines with J gene TRBJ2-2, with D uncertain. The V end lost 0 bases, the J end lost 3 bases, and 5 bases lay between the germline ends. This CDR3 contains 14 residues. CDR1 SGHNT and CDR2 YENEEA come from the germline V gene. The CDR3: CASSLDADTGELFF. The CDR3 nucleotides are TGTGCCAGCAGCTTAGATGCGGACACCGGGGAGCTGTTTTTT.

A word on this clone: The identical CDR3 is also encoded by other nucleotide sequences in the sample. The chain employs TRBV12-3 or TRBV12-4 and TRBJ1-1; perhaps TRBD1 as D (5 bases). CDR3 size: 12 residues. V shed 3 bases and J shed 7 bases, with 9 bases lying between them. CDR3 sequence reads: CASSFLGVEAFF. The DNA for the CDR3 is TGTGCCAGCAGTTTTCTAGGGGTTGAAGCTTTCTTT.

The rearrangement uses TRBV6-6 and TRBJ2-7; D is unresolved. Trimming pared 11 bases from V and 3 bases from J, leaving 14 bases between. Germline assignment: CDR1 MNHNY and CDR2 SVGAGI (reference sequence). The CDR3 is 12 amino acids. The CDR3 DNA reads TGTGCCTGCGGCCAAGGCGACTACGAGCAGTACTTC. It encodes CACGQGDYEQYF.

Only a few counts were recorded for this clone. The CDR3 here is CASSIGFGGRAGEQYF. The CDR3 coding sequence is TGTGCCAGTAGTATCGGGTTCGGCGGCAGGGCAGGCGAGCAGTACTTC. V gene TRBV19 combines with J gene TRBJ2-7, with a possible D match to TRBD1 (5 bases). Per germline, CDR1 LNHDA and CDR2 SQIVND (reference sequence). V gave up 3 bases and J gave up 6 bases, with 21 bases separating them. There are 16 residues in the CDR3.

This clone was recorded only once. The chain recombines TRBV20-1 with TRBJ2-5; D gene ambiguous. CDR3 size: 11 residues. Per the germline V gene, CDR1 is DFQATT and CDR2 is SNEGSKA (reference sequence). Trimming removed 5 bases from V and 4 bases from J, with 8 bases in between. CDR3 in DNA: TGCAGTGCTGAGGATCGAGAGACCCAGTACTTC. Its translation is CSAEDRETQYF.

The chain carries TRBV3-1 (or the pseudogene TRBV3-2) and TRBJ2-7; 7 nucleotides agree with TRBD1. The CDR3 has 17 amino acids. The V gene's germline CDR1 is LGHDT and CDR2 YNNKEL (reference sequence). Unmatched junction bases numbered 13, after V lost 4 bases and J lost 1 base. This CDR3 is CASSRAMTGTASYEQYF. As DNA, the CDR3 is TGTGCCAGCAGCCGGGCAATGACCGGGACAGCGTCCTACGAGCAGTACTTC.

Only one count was recorded for this clone. J is TRBJ1-1 and V is TRBV5-1; TRBD1 matches 7 bases. CDR3 length: 14 residues. Trimming took 2 bases from V and 10 from J; bases not matched to a gene: 11. Germline V gives CDR1 SGHRS, CDR2 YFSETQ. The CDR3 DNA follows: TGCGCCAGCAGCTTTGACAGGGCGGAGTCTGCAGCTTTCTTT. Amino acids: CASSFDRAESAAFF.

DNA of the CDR3: TGTGCCATCGGTAGCTCCTATAATTCACCCCTCCACTTT. Residues: CAIGSSYNSPLHF. The V and J genes are TRBV10-3 and TRBJ1-6; D call uncertain. Germline V gene sequence: CDR1 ENHRY, CDR2 SYGVKD. The V end lost 8 bases, the J end lost 0 bases, and 5 bases lay between the germline ends. The CDR3 has 13 amino acids.

This clone was recorded once. The chain is built from TRBV4-1 and TRBJ2-7; maybe TRBD1 (5 bases). V was pared by 2 bases and J by 5 bases, with 13 bases between. Germline CDR1 reads MGHRA; CDR2 reads YSYEKL. This CDR3 spans 14 amino acids. The CDR3 bases are TGCGCCAGCAGCCAAAGTCCAGGGCTCAACGAGCAGTACTTC. It specifies CASSQSPGLNEQYF.

J is TRBJ1-5 and V is TRBV20-1; no definite D call. The germline CDR1 and CDR2 sequences are DFQATT and SNEGSKA (reference sequence). V lost 3 bases and J 12 bases, leaving 12 bases between the germline ends. There are 11 residues in the CDR3. This CDR3 is CSASPRHGQHF. CDR3 DNA sequence: TGCAGTGCTAGTCCCCGCCACGGCCAGCATTTT.

CDR3 sequence reads: CASSLLTGAGTEAFF. The CDR3 DNA follows: TGTGCCAGCAGCCTCCTAACAGGGGCGGGCACTGAAGCTTTCTTT. The J gene is TRBJ1-1, the V gene TRBV7-8; 7 positions agree with TRBD1. Germline assignment: CDR1 SGHVS and CDR2 FQNEAQ. V lost 5 bases, J lost 4 bases, and 10 bases stayed unmatched. The CDR3 has 15 residues. The whole variable domain, filled in from reference TRBV7-8 and TRBJ1-1, reads GAGVSQSPRYKVAKRGQDVALRCDPISGHVSLFWYQQALGQGPEFLTYFQNEAQLDKSGLPSDRFFAERPEGSVSTLKIQRTQQEDSAVYLCASSLLTGAGTEAFFGQGTRLTVV.

The chain uses TRBV2 and TRBJ2-7; 8 bases line up with TRBD1. Germline V gene lookup returns CDR1 SNHLY and CDR2 FYNNEI. The CDR3 runs 15 residues. V was pared by 6 bases and J by 0 bases, with 7 bases of the junction left unmatched. Here the CDR3 reads CASSYRGKSSYEQYF. The CDR3 DNA sequence: TGTGCCAGCAGCTACAGGGGGAAGAGCTCCTACGAGCAGTACTTC.

V usage is TRBV9 and J usage is TRBJ1-1; no firm D call. The germline V gene has CDR1 SGDLS and CDR2 YYNGEE. This CDR3 spans 13 amino acids. Trimming shortened V by 3 bases and J by 5 bases, and 11 bases separated the two germline ends. The CDR3 DNA is TGTGCCAGCAGCGCCTCACATCAGACTGAAGCTTTCTTT. Protein sequence: CASSASHQTEAFF.

The gene calls are TRBV9 and TRBJ1-2; D is unresolved. Germline values: CDR1 SGDLS, CDR2 YYNGEE. Deletions cut 0 bases from V and 6 bases from J, with 18 bases between. The CDR3 is 16 residues long. DNA of the CDR3: TGTGCCAGCAGCGTAGGCCCCTTGGCAGAAATTGATGGCTACACCTTC. Translated, it gives CASSVGPLAEIDGYTF.

A note on this clone: One end of the junction does not line up with germline, which may come from a read error. This sequence joins TRBV2 and TRBJ2-7, with 9 bases identical to TRBD1. Germline lookup yields CDR1 SNHLY and CDR2 FYNNEI. The length of the CDR3 is 15 residues. The DNA for the CDR3 is TGTGCCAGCAGCGAAGACAGGGGGATTACCTACGAGCAGTACTTC. It codes for CASSEDRGITYEQYF.

This chain links TRBV19 with TRBJ2-5; possibly TRBD2 for D (6 bases). This CDR3 contains 14 residues. V was shortened by 7 bases and J by 5 bases, with 17 bases between the two germline ends. The germline V gene has CDR1 LNHDA and CDR2 SQIVND (reference sequence). The CDR3 protein is CASTPGRWSETQYF. The DNA for the CDR3 is TGTGCCAGTACCCCGGGGAGGTGGTCGGAGACCCAGTACTTC.

This chain joins TRBV10-3 and TRBJ1-4; perhaps TRBD1 as D (5 bases). The CDR3 is 13 amino acids. Germline lookup yields CDR1 ENHRY and CDR2 SYGVKD. The V and J ends lost 4 bases and 6 bases respectively, with 9 bases between them. The CDR3 nucleotides read TGTGCCATCAGTGCAGGGATGGATGAAAAACTGTTTTTT. Encoded protein: CAISAGMDEKLFF.

Only a few counts were recorded for this clone. The chain recombines TRBV24-1 with TRBJ2-1, with 8 bases lining up with TRBD2. CDR1 and CDR2 (germline): KGHDR, SFDVKD. V was clipped by 4 bases and J by 8 bases; unmatched bases: 3. The CDR3 length is 13 residues. The CDR3, as DNA: TGTGCCACCAGTGACGGGGGGGCCTATGAGCAGTTCTTC. Amino acids: CATSDGGAYEQFF.

CDR3 sequence: CAWSDLLVVGEQFF. In DNA, the CDR3 is TGTGCCTGGAGTGACCTACTAGTAGTGGGTGAGCAGTTCTTC. V and J are TRBV30 and TRBJ2-1; D perhaps matches TRBD2 (5 bases). Trimming took 1 base from V and 9 from J, leaving 16 bases between them. The CDR3 is 14 amino acids. CDR1 is GTSNPN and CDR2 is SVGIG in the germline V gene (reference sequence).